This TCR beta chain was found in a study of blood T cells in healthy people across ages. Per the germline V gene, CDR1 is SGHDN and CDR2 is FVKESK. The V segment lost 4 bases and the J segment 5 bases; nucleotides outside the gene matches: 7. The CDR3 is made up of 15 amino acids. Next came a second PCR, run for about 6 to 11 cycles, which used a sample-barcoded 5' primer along with a J-beta primer mix. The template-switch adaptor was a 5' adaptor with 12 random nucleotides. It tagged each cDNA molecule. TCRdb analysed the 5' RACE reads with MiXCR anew, one entry per CDR3 protein. The table includes some 890,000 distinct CDR3 sequences, 29% detected once. Healthy Russian Caucasian donors spanned ages roughly 6 to 100 years. In regard to this clonotype: This clone may be a read error of a much larger clone one base away.

The same specimen was also included in a second study, on T cells of mothers and their children. From that study: Related mother-child pairs shared slightly more overlap than unrelated pairs, but the difference was non-significant. The data showed no persistent microchimeric T cell clones.

The receptor was isolated from a woman between 40 and 55 years old in good health. This rearrangement joins TRBV14 to TRBJ2-5; 10 positions agree with TRBD2. Sample: blood. The chain's CDR3 is CASSRVAGGGETQYF. CDR3 nucleotide sequence: TGTGCCAGCAGCCGCGTAGCGGGGGGCGGGGAGACCCAGTACTTC.